The clone carrying this TCR beta chain was detected a few times. The CDR3 totals 15 residues. The germline CDR1 and CDR2 sequences are SGHVS and FNYEAQ. Between the trimmed V and J ends, which lost 1 base and 2 bases, there was a span of 11 bases. The sample is drawn from a study of T-cell reconstitution after alpha-beta-depleted transplantation in children. Unique molecular identifiers were incorporated into the prepared TCRbeta library. Each CDR3 protein gets one entry after TCRdb re-called the PCR reads with MiXCR. The table lists about 640,000 distinct CDR3 sequences, 13% of them singletons. Sequences were derived from PBMCs, mostly from graft donor cells, sampled 360 days after TCRalphabeta/CD19-depleted stem cell transplant. This TCR came from a male patient between 5 and 17 years old who had a stem cell transplant for acute myeloid leukemia, so the T cells may come from the graft donor. The genes are TRBV7-6 and TRBJ1-1, with D possibly TRBD1 on 5 matching bases. Written as DNA, the CDR3 is TGTGCCAGCAGCTTAGAGGGGTACGGCAACACTGAAGCTTTCTTT. Amino acid sequence: CASSLEGYGNTEAFF.